This T cell receptor beta chain was identified in a study of T cells in tuberculosis. Assay: immunoSEQ multiplex PCR; the TCRdb copy retains only in-frame clones and omits some. The sample yields about 34,000 clones, more than 85% seen once. As to time point: new active TB diagnosis, blood taken before or within 7 days of starting treatment. Confirmation came from sputum smear and/or culture positivity for M. tuberculosis. The CDR3 has 16 residues. CDR1 and CDR2 (germline): SGHDN, FVKESK. V lost 0 bases and J lost 6, with 14 bases in between. The origin of this receptor is an adult with tuberculosis. V usage is TRBV14 and J usage is TRBJ2-2, with a weak D call TRBD1 (5 bases). This specimen consisted of PBMCs, obtained at tuberculosis diagnosis. This CDR3 reads CASSQDQVAGPGELFF. The DNA of the CDR3 is TGTGCCAGCAGCCAAGATCAGGTTGCAGGGCCCGGGGAGCTGTTTTTT.